This T cell receptor beta chain was captured in a study of blood T cell repertoires in COVID-19. The sample holds a few counts of this clone. Germline lookup yields CDR1 SQVTM and CDR2 ANQGSEA. The V end was cut by 8 bases, the J end by 0 bases, with 11 bases between. This CDR3 region has 13 residues. The assay was immunoSEQ multiplex PCR, and TCRdb's table has in-frame clones only and misses some. Among some 52,000 clones, around four fifths were seen once, and the ten largest hold about 2.4%. This sequence originates from a man aged 45 to 65 with acute or convalescent COVID-19. This rearrangement joins TRBV29-1 to TRBJ2-1; D assignment may be TRBD1 or TRBD2 (6 bases each). The sequencing input was peripheral blood. The CDR3 nucleotides are TGCAGCTCGGAGGGACACTCCTACAATGAGCAGTTCTTC. Translated: CSSEGHSYNEQFF.